The source of this T cell receptor beta chain is a study of a mutant IDH1 vaccine in newly diagnosed glioma. Study in general: Vaccines were begun 4-6 weeks after radiotherapy alone, or with temozolomide cycles. General study points: Induction of immune responses by the vaccine occurred in about 95% of patients.

Clones were read by immunoSEQ multiplex PCR, and TCRdb kept only the in-frame ones, dropping some. The table includes 50,000 to 60,000 clones, about 91% detected once. CDR1 is SGDLS and CDR2 is YYNGEE in the germline V gene. The CDR3 is 16 residues long. Trimming removed 4 bases from V and 0 bases from J, with 17 bases in between. A remark on this clone: Antigen specificity is unknown.

Documented time point: week 11, during vaccination. Vaccine doses each comprised 300 ug of mutant IDH1 20-mer peptide, with topical imiquimod. The rearrangement joins TRBV9 to TRBJ2-7; possibly TRBD1 or TRBD2 for D (5 bases each). The sample in question was PBMCs, obtained from a glioma patient whose treatment included an IDH1 peptide vaccine. The source of this sequence is a man aged 50 or older with glioma. The CDR3 reads CASSPRRDGYSYEQYF. CDR3 DNA: TGTGCCAGCAGCCCCCGCCGGGACGGGTACTCCTACGAGCAGTACTTC.